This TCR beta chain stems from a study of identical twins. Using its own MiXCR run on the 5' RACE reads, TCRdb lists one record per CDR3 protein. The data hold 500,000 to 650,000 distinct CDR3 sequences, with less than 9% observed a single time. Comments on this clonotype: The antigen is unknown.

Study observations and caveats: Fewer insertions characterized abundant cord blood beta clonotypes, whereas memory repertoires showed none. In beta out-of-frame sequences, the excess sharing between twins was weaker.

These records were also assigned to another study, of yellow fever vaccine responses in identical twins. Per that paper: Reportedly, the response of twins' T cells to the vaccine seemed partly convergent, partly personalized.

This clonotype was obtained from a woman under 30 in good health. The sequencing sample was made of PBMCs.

CDR3 nucleotides: TGTGCCAGCAGTTTTGGACAGCGGGAGCAGTACTTC. It translates to CASSFGQREQYF. The chain carries TRBV28 and TRBJ2-7; D is possibly TRBD1 (6 bases). The CDR3 is 12 amino acids. Per germline, CDR1 MDHEN and CDR2 SYDVKM. V lost 3 bases and J 7 bases, leaving 10 bases between the germline ends.